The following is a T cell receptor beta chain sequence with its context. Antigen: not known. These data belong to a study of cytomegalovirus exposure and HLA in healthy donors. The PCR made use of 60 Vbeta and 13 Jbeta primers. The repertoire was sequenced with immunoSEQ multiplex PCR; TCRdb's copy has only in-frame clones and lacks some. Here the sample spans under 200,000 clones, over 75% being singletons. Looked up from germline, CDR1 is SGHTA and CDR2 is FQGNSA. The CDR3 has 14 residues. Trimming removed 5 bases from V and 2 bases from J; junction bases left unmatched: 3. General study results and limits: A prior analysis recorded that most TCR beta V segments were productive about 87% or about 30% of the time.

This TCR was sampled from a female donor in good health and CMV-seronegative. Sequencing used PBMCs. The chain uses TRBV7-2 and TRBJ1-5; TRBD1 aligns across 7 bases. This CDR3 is CASSPGTGNQPQHF. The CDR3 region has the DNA TGTGCCAGCAGCCCCGGGACAGGCAATCAGCCCCAGCATTTT.